This T cell receptor beta chain is from a study of blood T cell repertoires in COVID-19. The method was immunoSEQ multiplex PCR; TCRdb's version includes in-frame clones alone and lacks a portion of them. The sample yields 250,000 to 300,000 clones, around nine tenths seen once. This clone occurred once. The J segment lost 8 bases and the V segment lost 5 bases, leaving 14 bases of the junction unmatched. Per germline, CDR1 SGHVS and CDR2 FQNEAQ. This CDR3 comprises 17 residues. Participants were aged roughly 18 to 89 years from around 24 US areas. Categorization into cohorts depended on clinical history that participants reported. Cohort 3 recovered donors had two negative PCRs, clearance, or symptom resolution.

This TCR came from a man aged 40-50 years who had recovered from COVID-19. Sequencing was performed on PBMCs or T cells enriched from blood (not recorded which). The chain joins TRBV7-8 to TRBJ2-1, with 11 positions matching TRBD2. The CDR3 region has the DNA TGTGCCAGCAGCCCACCTAACTTAGCGGGAGGGCCGGATGAGCAGTTCTTC. Residues: CASSPPNLAGGPDEQFF.